The 20 T cell receptor beta chains below come from one sample, sequenced in a study of beta chain features in type 1 diabetes. Expressed TCRB transcripts were sequenced because the entire RNA isolate underwent reverse transcription. Profiling relied on immunoSEQ multiplex PCR, and the TCRdb table lists in-frame clones only, not all of them. There are a few hundred thousand clones in the sample; about 15% occur only once, and about 0.02% lies in the top ten. The material sequenced was naive CD4+ T cells from blood. These receptors were obtained from a woman aged 18-30 years in good health.

This clone came up once. The rearrangement links TRBV15 to TRBJ1-2; D perhaps matches TRBD1 (5 bases). The V end lost 0 bases, the J end lost 8 bases, and 10 bases lay between the germline ends. Germline V CDR1 and CDR2: LNHNV, YYDKDF (reference sequence). The CDR3 spans 13 residues. The CDR3 reads CATSRDPGLGYTF. In DNA, the CDR3 is TGTGCCACCAGCAGAGACCCAGGGCTGGGCTACACCTTC.

This clone was counted only a few times. The V call is TRBV11-2, the J call TRBJ2-1, with D uncertain. V was clipped by 0 bases and J by 0 bases, with 6 bases between them. There are 15 residues in the CDR3. CDR1 is SGHAT and CDR2 is FQNNGV in the germline V gene. This CDR3 reads CASSLDSVSYNEQFF. The CDR3 coding sequence is TGTGCCAGCAGCTTAGACTCCGTCTCCTACAATGAGCAGTTCTTC.

The chain is built from TRBV2 and TRBJ2-7, with D possibly being TRBD1 (7 bases). This CDR3 comprises 14 residues. Germline lookup yields CDR1 SNHLY and CDR2 FYNNEI. V was pared by 8 bases and J by 3 bases, with 17 bases between. In DNA form, the CDR3 reads TGTGCCAGCGGGGGGAAGGACAGGAACTACGAGCAGTACTTC. Its protein product is CASGGKDRNYEQYF.

The J gene is TRBJ1-2, the V gene TRBV18; 7 bases match TRBD1. The germline gives CDR1 KGHSH, CDR2 LQKENI. V was clipped by 3 bases and J by 6 bases; unmatched bases: 4. There are 13 residues in the CDR3. This chain's CDR3 is CASSPLDRDGYTF. DNA for the CDR3: TGTGCCAGCTCACCCTTAGACAGGGATGGCTACACCTTC.

There are a few counts of this clone. The V call is TRBV7-6, the J call TRBJ1-2, with 7 positions matching TRBD1. The CDR3 is 14 amino acids. Germline values: CDR1 SGHVS, CDR2 FNYEAQ. With 2 bases clipped from V and 4 bases from J, the junction kept 4 bases outside the gene matches. The CDR3 spells CASSLTGQSYGYTF. CDR3 sequence (DNA): TGTGCCAGCAGCTTAACGGGACAGTCCTATGGCTACACCTTC.

In its sample, this clone was seen a few times. The chain is built from TRBV28 and TRBJ2-7; TRBD1 matches at 10 bases. The CDR3 length is 14 residues. V lost 6 bases to trimming and J lost 3 bases; unmatched junction nucleotides: 5. Germline CDR1 and CDR2: MDHEN and SYDVKM. The CDR3 region has the DNA TGTGCCAGCAGGCGGGACAGGGGTAACTACGAGCAGTACTTC. As protein: CASRRDRGNYEQYF.

This clone was counted between two and nine times. This chain connects TRBV5-1 to TRBJ2-7; TRBD1 matches at 8 bases. Germline CDR1 and CDR2: SGHRS and YFSETQ. The CDR3 is made up of 14 amino acids. V lost 2 bases, J lost 3 bases, and 4 bases stayed unmatched. The CDR3 bases are TGCGCCAGCAGCTTAGGGACAGGTGTCTACGAGCAGTACTTC. It encodes CASSLGTGVYEQYF.

There are a few counts of this clone. The rearrangement joins TRBV30 to TRBJ2-7; D may be TRBD1 (6 bases). V was clipped by 3 bases and J by 0 bases, with 15 bases between them. The CDR3 sequence is 15 residues long. CDR1 and CDR2 from the germline V gene are GTSNPN and SVGIG (reference sequence). The CDR3 loop is CAWRETGVSSYEQYF. The CDR3, as DNA: TGTGCCTGGAGGGAGACAGGCGTTAGCTCCTACGAGCAGTACTTC. Combining the CDR3 with reference TRBV30 and TRBJ2-7 gives the whole variable domain SQTIHQWPATLVQPVGSPLSLECTVEGTSNPNLYWYRQAAGRGLQLLFYSVGIGQISSEVPQNLSASRPQDRQFILSSKKLLLSDSGFYLCAWRETGVSSYEQYFGPGTRLTVT.

This clone appeared a few times. The DNA of the CDR3 is TGTGCCAGTAGTCCCCGAAGGACTAGCGGAAGAGAGACCCAGTACTTC. It specifies CASSPRRTSGRETQYF. The genes are TRBV19 and TRBJ2-5; TRBD2 aligns across 10 bases. V gave up 5 bases and J gave up 4 bases; unmatched junction bases: 10. The germline V gene has CDR1 LNHDA and CDR2 SQIVND (reference sequence). This CDR3 region has 16 residues.

This chain joins TRBV5-1 and TRBJ1-2; 10 bases align to TRBD1. Germline lookup yields CDR1 SGHRS and CDR2 YFSETQ. The CDR3 contains 13 residues. J was trimmed by 5 bases and V by 4 bases; bases with no gene match: 2. CDR3 DNA sequence: TGCGCCAGCAGCCCGGGACAGGGGTATGGCTACACCTTC. It yields the protein CASSPGQGYGYTF.

V and J are TRBV7-2 and TRBJ2-1, with D unresolved. The V gene's germline CDR1 is SGHTA and CDR2 FQGNSA. Between the trimmed V and J ends, which lost 0 bases and 7 bases, there was a span of 7 bases. The CDR3 length is 13 residues. The DNA of the CDR3 is TGTGCCAGCAGCTTAGCGAGGCTGAATGAGCAGTTCTTC. Protein sequence: CASSLARLNEQFF. Variable domain in full (rest from reference TRBV7-2 and TRBJ2-1): GAGVSQSPSNKVTEKGKDVELRCDPISGHTALYWYRQSLGQGLEFLIYFQGNSAPDKSGLPSDRFSAERTGGSVSTLTIQRTQQEDSAVYLCASSLARLNEQFFGPGTRLTVL.

The genes are TRBV27 and TRBJ2-7; 9 nucleotides line up with TRBD1. The CDR3 runs 15 residues. The junction had 9 bases not matched to a gene; V was cut back by 5 bases and J by 4 bases. Germline V gene lookup returns CDR1 MNHEY and CDR2 SMNVEV (reference sequence). CDR3 sequence (DNA): TGTGCCAGCAGTGAAGGTGGGACAGGGAGGTACGAGCAGTACTTC. Amino acid sequence: CASSEGGTGRYEQYF.

This clone was seen only a few times. This CDR3 reads CASSLILSGSYNEQFF. Written as DNA, the CDR3 is TGTGCCAGCAGCTTAATTCTGAGCGGGAGTTACAATGAGCAGTTCTTC. The chain combines TRBV7-9 with TRBJ2-1; TRBD2 aligns across 8 bases. Germline V gives CDR1 SEHNR, CDR2 FQNEAQ (reference sequence). V was clipped by 2 bases and J by 4 bases; unmatched bases: 7. The CDR3 extends over 16 amino acids. The whole variable domain, filled in from reference TRBV7-9 and TRBJ2-1, reads DTGVSQNPRHKITKRGQNVTFRCDPISEHNRLYWYRQTLGQGPEFLTYFQNEAQLEKSRLLSDRFSAERPKGSFSTLEIQRTEQGDSAMYLCASSLILSGSYNEQFFGPGTRLTVL.

The chain recombines TRBV30 with TRBJ1-1; TRBD1 matches 9 bases. The V segment lost 1 base and the J segment 0 bases; nucleotides outside the gene matches: 3. The length of the CDR3 is 15 residues. In germline, CDR1 is GTSNPN, CDR2 SVGIG (reference sequence). The CDR3 DNA reads as TGTGCCTGGAGTGGATACAGGGGGCTGAACACTGAAGCTTTCTTT. Protein: CAWSGYRGLNTEAFF.

This chain joins TRBV29-1 and TRBJ2-1; D not certain. CDR1 is SQVTM, CDR2 ANQGSEA, per germline. The CDR3 is made up of 15 amino acids. Trimming removed 0 bases at V and 1 base at J, with 10 bases between. In nucleotides, the CDR3 is TGCAGCGTTGAAGATCTCCAGAAGTCCTACAATGAGCAGTTCTTC. Translated: CSVEDLQKSYNEQFF.

This clone has only a few counts. The chain employs TRBV5-1 and TRBJ1-1, with a weak D call TRBD1 (5 bases). Trimming took 4 bases from V and 1 from J, leaving 17 bases between them. Germline V lookup: CDR1 SGHRS, CDR2 YFSETQ. The CDR3 has 16 amino acids. CDR3 in DNA: TGCGCCAGCAGCCTGATGGTGGGGCTCAGGAACACTGAAGCTTTCTTT. It translates to CASSLMVGLRNTEAFF.

This clone was counted between two and nine times. The V call is TRBV20-1, the J call TRBJ1-2, with 8 bases fitting TRBD1. This CDR3 has 11 residues. Germline CDR1 is DFQATT and CDR2 is SNEGSKA (reference sequence). Losses at the gene ends were 4 bases for V and 6 bases for J; bases not matched to a gene: 1. CDR3 sequence reads: CSAMTGDGYTF. The CDR3 coding sequence is TGCAGTGCTATGACAGGGGATGGCTACACCTTC.

V and J are TRBV19 and TRBJ2-5, with 13 bases that match TRBD2. This CDR3 is built from 15 residues. CDR1 is LNHDA and CDR2 is SQIVND in the germline V gene (reference sequence). Germline trimming cut 5 bases from V and 4 bases from J; bases unmatched to any gene: 4. The CDR3 coding sequence is TGTGCCAGTAGTCTCCGGACTAGCGGGAGAGAGACCCAGTACTTC. Protein: CASSLRTSGRETQYF.

The chain has TRBV19 and TRBJ2-2; TRBD2 matches 12 bases. Germline V lookup: CDR1 LNHDA, CDR2 SQIVND (reference sequence). The CDR3 is made up of 16 amino acids. Germline trimming cut 6 bases from V and 1 base from J; bases unmatched to any gene: 3. In DNA form, the CDR3 reads TGTGCCAGTAGCCCGGGACTAGCGGGGAACACCGGGGAGCTGTTTTTT. Protein: CASSPGLAGNTGELFF.

In its sample, this clone was seen a few times. The rearrangement links TRBV5-1 to TRBJ2-2, with 7 bases that match TRBD1. The V gene end was trimmed by 2 bases and the J gene end by 7 bases; junction bases not matched to a gene: 11. The CDR3 is 16 amino acids. CDR1 SGHRS and CDR2 YFSETQ come from the germline V gene. The CDR3 DNA reads TGCGCCAGCAGCTTAGGACAGGAGGTCTACGGCGGGGAGCTGTTTTTT. Translated: CASSLGQEVYGGELFF. The full variable domain, in which reference TRBV5-1 and TRBJ2-2 provide the parts outside the CDR3, is KAGVTQTPRYLIKTRGQQVTLSCSPISGHRSVSWYQQTPGQGLQFLFEYFSETQRNKGNFPGRFSGRQFSNSRSEMNVSTLELGDSALYLCASSLGQEVYGGELFFGEGSRLTVL.